These 3 T cell receptor beta chains came from one sample sequenced in a study of CD8 T cells in Susac syndrome. An amount of RNA that ranged from roughly 0.5 to 1 ug was reverse transcribed with random hexamers. From the immunoSEQ multiplex PCR reads, TCRdb called clonotypes with MiXCR, one entry per CDR3 protein. The sample includes around 170,000 distinct CDR3 sequences, around 95% of them seen just once. Input material: CD8+ T cells from PBMCs. The receptors come from a human donor with multiple sclerosis.

The chain carries TRBV27 and TRBJ1-2, with 9 bases matching TRBD1. With 3 bases clipped from V and 3 bases from J, the junction kept 5 bases outside the gene matches. Germline CDR1 MNHEY, CDR2 SMNVEV (reference sequence). CDR3 length: 15 amino acids. The CDR3 reads CASSFGTGYDYGYTF. Written as DNA, the CDR3 is TGTGCCAGCAGTTTCGGGACAGGGTATGACTATGGCTACACCTTC.

V and J are TRBV5-4 and TRBJ1-5, with a tentative D call TRBD1 (5 bases). Germline CDR1 and CDR2: SGHNT and YYREEE (reference sequence). The CDR3 is made up of 15 amino acids. Deletions cut 3 bases from V and 2 bases from J, with 12 bases between. As DNA, the CDR3 is TGTGCCAGCAGCTCCGGGGTGGGGGGCAATCAGCCCCAGCATTTT. As protein: CASSSGVGGNQPQHF.

The chain is built from TRBV29-1 and TRBJ1-2, with TRBD1 as a possible D gene (6 bases). The CDR3 runs to 12 residues. Germline loops: CDR1 SQVTM, CDR2 ANQGSEA. V lost 7 bases and J lost 3, with 12 bases in between. The CDR3 sequence: CSARRTDYGYTF. CDR3 DNA: TGCAGCGCCCGTAGGACAGACTATGGCTACACCTTC. Full variable domain (remainder filled in from reference TRBV29-1 and TRBJ1-2): SAVISQKPSRDICQRGTSLTIQCQVDSQVTMMFWYRQQPGQSLTLIATANQGSEATYESGFVIDKFPISRPNLTFSTLTVSNMSPEDSSIYLCSARRTDYGYTFGSGTRLTVV.